This TCR beta chain was captured in a study of T cells in localized non-small cell lung cancer. Study findings and constraints: In adjacent lung appeared a median around 62 of the top 100 tumor clones. Increased T cell density in blood showed an association with longer overall survival. Tumor trailed uninvolved adjacent lung in T cell clonality, which peaked there.

Germline CDR1 reads MNHNY; CDR2 reads SVGAGI (reference sequence). V was trimmed by 5 bases and J by 10 bases, leaving 3 bases between them. The length of the CDR3 is 9 residues. As regards this clone: Antigen unknown.

Data came from immunoSEQ multiplex PCR; TCRdb stores just in-frame clones and leaves some out. The top ten hold 15% to 20% of the sample, which has 65,000 to 95,000 clones, about three quarters seen once. V usage is TRBV6-6 and J usage is TRBJ1-5, with unresolved D. The sample consisted of PBMCs, taken before any cancer treatment. The TCR comes from a man between 40 and 70 years old with stage II squamous cell lung carcinoma. Here the CDR3 reads CASSPPQHF. The CDR3 DNA is TGTGCCAGCAGTCCTCCCCAGCATTTT.